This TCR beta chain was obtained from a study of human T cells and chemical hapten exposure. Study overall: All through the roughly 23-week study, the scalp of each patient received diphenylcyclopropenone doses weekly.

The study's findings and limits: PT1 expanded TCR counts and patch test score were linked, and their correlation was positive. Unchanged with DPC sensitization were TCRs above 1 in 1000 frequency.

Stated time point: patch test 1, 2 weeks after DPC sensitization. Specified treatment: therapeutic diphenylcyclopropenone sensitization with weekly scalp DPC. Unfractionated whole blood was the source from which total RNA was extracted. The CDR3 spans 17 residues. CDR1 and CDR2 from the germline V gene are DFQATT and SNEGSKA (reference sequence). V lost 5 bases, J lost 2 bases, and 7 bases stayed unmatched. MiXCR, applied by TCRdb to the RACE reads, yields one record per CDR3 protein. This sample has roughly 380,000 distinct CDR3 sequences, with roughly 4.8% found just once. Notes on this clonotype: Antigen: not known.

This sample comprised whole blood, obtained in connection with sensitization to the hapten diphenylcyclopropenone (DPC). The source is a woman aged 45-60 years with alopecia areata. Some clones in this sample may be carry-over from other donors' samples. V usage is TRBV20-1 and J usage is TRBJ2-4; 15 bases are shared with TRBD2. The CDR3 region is CSASRTSGRAPKNIQYF. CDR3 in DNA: TGCAGTGCTTCACGGACTAGCGGGAGGGCCCCCAAAAACATTCAGTACTTC.